This entry lists 27 T cell receptor beta chains sequenced from one sample in a study of T cells after posttransplantation cyclophosphamide (dated by TCRdb to about 2016). The protocol used for the library was the immunoSEQ multiplex PCR assay. What TCRdb holds here is the immuneACCESS table cut down to in-frame rearrangements. Part of the clones is not present; checked against another copy, under half of the missing clones reflect an unresolved V gene, and the others are unexplained. For this sample the table gives about 16,000 clones, of which about 91% were detected only once. The leading ten clones occupy about 0.5% of the sample. Interpreted using the paper, the treatment or condition label stands for: high-dose cyclophosphamide on days +3 and +4 as single-agent GVHD prophylaxis. For conditioning, the PTCy patients got busulfan and fludarabine, then a related or unrelated marrow graft, followed by cyclophosphamide on days +3 and +4.

This material consisted of CD4+ T cells sorted from blood, taken after allogeneic stem cell transplant with posttransplant cyclophosphamide. The origin of the receptors is a male patient aged 60-69 years who received an allogeneic stem cell transplant from a related donor and was CMV-positive. Some T cells seen after a transplant may have their origin in the graft donor.

The chain uses TRBV2 and TRBJ1-5; 11 bases fit TRBD1. The J segment lost 6 bases and the V segment lost 5 bases, leaving 6 bases of the junction unmatched. The CDR3 is 15 residues long. In germline, CDR1 is SNHLY, CDR2 FYNNEI. The CDR3 sequence is CASSYGQGAIQPQHF. CDR3 nucleotides: TGTGCCAGCAGTTATGGACAGGGGGCGATTCAGCCCCAGCATTTT.

The J gene is TRBJ1-2, the V gene TRBV6-1; 7 positions agree with TRBD1. Germline V gene sequence: CDR1 MNHNS, CDR2 SASEGT. The CDR3 is 15 amino acids. Trimming cost V 1 base and J 6 bases; bases outside gene matches: 8. The CDR3 DNA reads TGTGCCAGCAGTGAAGAGTACAGGGGTGTACATGGCTACACCTTC. Translating it yields CASSEEYRGVHGYTF.

The V call is TRBV6-5, the J call TRBJ2-7; D is perhaps TRBD1 (5 bases). V shed 0 bases and J shed 3 bases, with 9 bases lying between them. From germline, CDR1 is MNHEY and CDR2 SVGAGI. CDR3 size: 14 residues. This CDR3 is CASSYSFDSYEQYF. CDR3 bases: TGTGCCAGCAGTTACTCGTTTGACAGCTACGAGCAGTACTTC.

The chain joins TRBV6-5 to TRBJ2-1; D might be TRBD1 (6 bases). Germline V gene sequence: CDR1 MNHEY, CDR2 SVGAGI. The CDR3 has 14 residues. Trimming took 0 bases from V and 7 from J, leaving 10 bases between them. CDR3 sequence reads: CASSYSPQGNEQFF. The CDR3 coding sequence is TGTGCCAGCAGTTACTCCCCACAGGGAAATGAGCAGTTCTTC.

The rearrangement links TRBV27 to TRBJ1-1; 7 bases agree with TRBD1. CDR1 and CDR2 from the germline V gene are MNHEY and SMNVEV (reference sequence). V trimming: 6 bases; J trimming: 1 base; junction bases outside the gene matches: 8. The CDR3 consists of 15 residues. The CDR3 reads CASSDWGQTNTEAFF. CDR3 DNA sequence: TGTGCCAGCAGCGACTGGGGACAGACGAACACTGAAGCTTTCTTT.

This clone showed up just once. V usage is TRBV19 and J usage is TRBJ2-2; TRBD1 matches 7 bases. Germline V gives CDR1 LNHDA, CDR2 SQIVND (reference sequence). V lost 4 bases and J lost 2; bases outside the gene matches: 10. This CDR3 is 17 amino acids long. As DNA, the CDR3 is TGTGCCAGTAGTACTCGACAGGGAACCCATAACACCGGGGAGCTGTTTTTT. This translates into CASSTRQGTHNTGELFF.

A single count supports this clone. The chain combines TRBV19 with TRBJ2-7, with 15 nucleotides matching TRBD2. Germline CDR1 reads LNHDA; CDR2 reads SQIVND (reference sequence). The CDR3 is 18 amino acids. V lost 6 bases, J lost 6 bases, and 15 bases stayed unmatched. Written as DNA, the CDR3 is TGTGCCAGTAGCCCGCGGGTGGGGACTAGCGGGGGGTCGGCCGAGCAGTACTTC. Protein product: CASSPRVGTSGGSAEQYF. Supplemented by reference TRBV19 and TRBJ2-7, the full variable domain reads DGGITQSPKYLFRKEGQNVTLSCEQNLNHDAMYWYRQDPGQGLRLIYYSQIVNDFQKGDIAEGYSVSREKKESFPLTVTSAQKNPTAFYLCASSPRVGTSGGSAEQYFGPGTRLTVT.

V usage is TRBV7-2 and J usage is TRBJ1-5, with D unclear. Trimming shortened V by 5 bases and J by 7 bases, and 12 bases separated the two germline ends. The CDR3 is 13 residues long. The germline V gene has CDR1 SGHTA and CDR2 FQGNSA. CDR3 nucleotide sequence: TGTGCCAGCAGCCTCATGACAAACCAGCCCCAGCATTTT. It specifies CASSLMTNQPQHF.

As DNA, the CDR3 is TGTGCTAGTGGTTTGGCTCCGAACACCGGGGAGCTGTTTTTT. It is translated as CASGLAPNTGELFF. This chain connects TRBV12-5 to TRBJ2-2, with no clear D. The V gene lost 1 base and the J gene lost 0 bases, with 3 bases spanning the gap. The CDR3 has 14 amino acids. Germline V gives CDR1 LGHNT, CDR2 FRNRAP.

Here the CDR3 DNA reads TGCAGCGTTGAGGGGACTAGCGGTGCCCTCGGTACGCAGTATTTT. It translates to CSVEGTSGALGTQYF. V is TRBV29-1 and J is TRBJ2-3; 11 nucleotides match TRBD2. CDR3 length: 15 residues. With V trimmed by 3 bases and J by 8 bases, 10 bases remained unmatched. Germline loops: CDR1 SQVTM, CDR2 ANQGSEA.

The chain combines TRBV2 with TRBJ2-1, with D possibly being TRBD2 (5 bases). This CDR3 has 11 residues. The germline V gene has CDR1 SNHLY and CDR2 FYNNEI. Trimming removed 11 bases at V and 7 bases at J, with 12 bases between. The CDR3 region has the DNA TGTGCCTCAGAGGGCGGTAATGAGCAGTTCTTC. Encoded protein: CASEGGNEQFF.

This chain connects TRBV29-1 to TRBJ2-3; 12 nucleotides agree with TRBD1. V shed 3 bases, J shed 6 bases, and the junction held 19 bases outside the gene matches. The CDR3 consists of 19 residues. Germline V gene lookup returns CDR1 SQVTM and CDR2 ANQGSEA. The CDR3 region is CSVDGTGGSLGFGADTQYF. The CDR3 bases are TGCAGCGTTGACGGGACAGGGGGCTCTTTGGGGTTTGGGGCTGATACGCAGTATTTT.

The CDR3 DNA reads TGCACCAGCAGATCGGACAGGGCCACACCAGCTGAAGCTTTCTTT. Its translation is CTSRSDRATPAEAFF. The chain has TRBV1 and TRBJ1-1; the table gives TRBD1 as D, unverified against the DNA. TRBV1 corresponds to a pseudogene. CDR3 length: 15 residues.

V usage is TRBV19 and J usage is TRBJ1-3; TRBD1 agrees at 7 bases. With V trimmed by 4 bases and J by 4 bases, 7 bases remained unmatched. CDR3 size: 15 residues. The germline V gene has CDR1 LNHDA and CDR2 SQIVND (reference sequence). This CDR3 is CASSTGQESGNTIYF. The DNA for the CDR3 is TGTGCCAGTAGTACCGGACAGGAGTCCGGAAACACCATATATTTT.

The chain is built from TRBV5-6 and TRBJ2-7; D is ambiguous. Trimming removed 0 bases from V and 0 bases from J, with 13 bases in between. This CDR3 comprises 16 residues. Germline CDR1 and CDR2: SGHDT and YYEEEE. The CDR3 here is CASSLGLAASSYEQYF. The DNA of the CDR3 is TGTGCCAGCAGCTTGGGTTTGGCGGCCAGCTCCTACGAGCAGTACTTC.

This rearrangement joins TRBV4-2 to TRBJ2-6, with D possibly TRBD2 on 6 matching bases. The CDR3 has 16 amino acids. The germline V gene has CDR1 LGHNA and CDR2 YNFKEQ. Trimming removed 5 bases from V and 4 bases from J, with 15 bases in between. CDR3 amino acids: CASSATDAGGANVLTF. The CDR3 DNA is TGTGCCAGCAGCGCTACAGATGCGGGAGGGGCCAACGTCCTGACTTTC.

With regard to this clone: The same CDR3 also results from other DNA sequences found in this sample. The CDR3 nucleotides are TGTGCCAGCAGCTTAGCAAGGAGCTCCTATAATTCACCCCTCCACTTT. Residues: CASSLARSSYNSPLHF. This chain connects TRBV7-8 to TRBJ1-6; no definite D call. The V end was cut by 0 bases, the J end by 0 bases, with 6 bases between. The CDR3 extends over 16 amino acids. Germline V CDR1 and CDR2: SGHVS, FQNEAQ.

The CDR3: CASSAGQGNPGNTIYF. The CDR3 coding sequence is TGTGCCAGCAGCGCCGGACAGGGCAATCCTGGAAACACCATATATTTT. V usage is TRBV9 and J usage is TRBJ1-3; 8 nucleotides align to TRBD1. The V and J ends lost 3 bases and 2 bases, in that order; junction bases with no gene match: 7. The CDR3 is made up of 16 amino acids. CDR1 and CDR2 (germline): SGDLS, YYNGEE.

The chain is built from TRBV6-6 and TRBJ1-1, with D uncertain. V lost 6 bases and J lost 3, with 17 bases in between. Germline CDR1 is MNHNY and CDR2 is SVGAGI (reference sequence). The CDR3 consists of 15 residues. This CDR3 is CASSLGPAGYTEAFF. The CDR3 nucleotides read TGTGCCAGCAGCCTCGGTCCCGCGGGGTACACTGAAGCTTTCTTT.

J is TRBJ2-1 and V is TRBV18, with D hard to call. Between the trimmed V and J ends, which lost 0 bases and 7 bases, there was a span of 10 bases. The CDR3 length is 14 residues. Germline CDR1 is KGHSH and CDR2 is LQKENI. CDR3 protein: CASSPPGGANEQFF. In nucleotides, the CDR3 is TGTGCCAGCTCACCACCCGGCGGCGCTAATGAGCAGTTCTTC.

The chain employs TRBV19 and TRBJ1-2; D remains ambiguous. The V end lost 10 bases, the J end lost 10 bases, and 31 bases lay between the germline ends. Germline V gene sequence: CDR1 LNHDA, CDR2 SQIVND (reference sequence). The CDR3 spans 16 residues. The CDR3 DNA follows: TGTGCCACCCTCGGACTCTCAACTGTTCTTGGGCTCCACTACACCTTC. It translates to CATLGLSTVLGLHYTF.

Of note for this clone: The same CDR3 arises from other DNA sequences in this sample as well. V and J are TRBV29-1 and TRBJ1-6; 9 nucleotides align to TRBD1. With 0 bases clipped from V and 13 bases from J, the junction kept 10 bases outside the gene matches. The germline V gene encodes CDR1 SQVTM and CDR2 ANQGSEA. The CDR3 loop spans 15 amino acids. CDR3 DNA sequence: TGCAGCGTTGAAGATGGGACAGGGAGGGGATCCCCCCTCCACTTT. This gives the protein CSVEDGTGRGSPLHF.

CDR3 residues: CASRDGSSYNEQFF. The CDR3 DNA reads TGTGCCAGCCGAGACGGGAGCTCCTACAATGAGCAGTTCTTC. The V gene is TRBV5-6, the J gene TRBJ2-1; the D gene is possibly TRBD2 (6 bases). V lost 7 bases and J 0 bases, leaving 11 bases between the germline ends. CDR3 size: 14 residues. Germline CDR1 reads SGHDT; CDR2 reads YYEEEE.

This clone has only one observation. The gene calls are TRBV5-4 and TRBJ1-2; 7 bases agree with TRBD1. Per the germline V gene, CDR1 is SGHNT and CDR2 is YYREEE (reference sequence). The CDR3 has 14 amino acids. Losses at the gene ends were 1 base for V and 7 bases for J; bases not matched to a gene: 7. The CDR3 sequence: CASSLQGAGGGYTF. The CDR3, as DNA: TGTGCCAGCAGCTTGCAAGGGGCAGGGGGTGGCTACACCTTC.

The chain links TRBV4-3 to TRBJ2-5; possible D gene TRBD2, 6 bases. CDR1 and CDR2 from the germline V gene are LGHNA and YSLEER. The V and J ends lost 4 bases and 4 bases respectively, with 10 bases between them. The CDR3 spans 13 residues. The CDR3 spells CASSPGTGETQYF. DNA for the CDR3: TGCGCCAGCAGCCCCGGGACTGGAGAGACCCAGTACTTC.

The chain has TRBV9 and TRBJ2-1; D is perhaps TRBD2 (6 bases). Trimming shortened V by 0 bases and J by 4 bases, and 11 bases separated the two germline ends. The germline CDR1 and CDR2 sequences are SGDLS and YYNGEE. The CDR3 length is 15 residues. This CDR3 reads CASSVEWGTYNEQFF. CDR3 bases: TGTGCCAGCAGCGTAGAGTGGGGGACTTACAATGAGCAGTTCTTC.

The gene calls are TRBV6-5 and TRBJ2-1, with D perhaps TRBD2 (7 bases). The ends were cut back, 6 bases at V and 2 bases at J, with 14 bases in the middle. Germline-derived CDR1 and CDR2 are MNHEY and SVGAGI. The CDR3 runs to 15 residues. The CDR3 sequence is CASREEGGAYNEQFF. For the CDR3, the DNA is TGTGCCAGCAGAGAGGAAGGGGGGGCCTACAATGAGCAGTTCTTC.